The 17 T cell receptor beta chains below come from one sample, sequenced in a study of cytomegalovirus exposure and HLA in healthy donors. 60 Vbeta and 13 Jbeta primers were used in PCR. Sequenced by immunoSEQ multiplex PCR; TCRdb stores in-frame clones only, minus some. The table for this sample gives over 100,000 clones. What was sequenced was PBMCs. The receptor set was obtained from a woman aged 40 to 50 in good health and CMV-seropositive.

J is TRBJ1-1 and V is TRBV2; D not resolved. The germline V gene encodes CDR1 SNHLY and CDR2 FYNNEI. V lost 6 bases and J lost 0, with 11 bases in between. The CDR3 covers 14 residues. For the CDR3, the DNA is TGTGCCAGCAGAGTCGGGTTGTTGAACACTGAAGCTTTCTTT. Protein product: CASRVGLLNTEAFF.

The V gene is TRBV5-6, the J gene TRBJ2-3, with TRBD1 as a possible D gene (5 bases). The CDR3 loop spans 13 amino acids. CDR1 SGHDT and CDR2 YYEEEE come from the germline V gene. The V gene lost 1 base and the J gene lost 3 bases, with 6 bases spanning the gap. In DNA form, the CDR3 reads TGTGCCAGCAGCTTGAGACAGACAGATACGCAGTATTTT. Amino acid sequence: CASSLRQTDTQYF. The full variable domain, in which reference TRBV5-6 and TRBJ2-3 provide the parts outside the CDR3, is DAGVTQSPTHLIKTRGQQVTLRCSPKSGHDTVSWYQQALGQGPQFIFQYYEEEERQRGNFPDRFSGHQFPNYSSELNVNALLLGDSALYLCASSLRQTDTQYFGPGTRLTVL.

V and J are TRBV2 and TRBJ2-2, with D possibly being TRBD1 (6 bases). V was trimmed by 6 bases and J by 1 base, leaving 12 bases between them. Germline values: CDR1 SNHLY, CDR2 FYNNEI. The CDR3 is 15 amino acids. The CDR3 region has the DNA TGTGCCAGCAGACCCTTGGACAGGAACACCGGGGAGCTGTTTTTT. Its translation: CASRPLDRNTGELFF.

The rearrangement joins TRBV29-1 to TRBJ2-5; 11 bases line up with TRBD2. V dropped 5 bases and J dropped 4; count of bases not matched to a gene: 15. Germline CDR1 is SQVTM and CDR2 is ANQGSEA. The CDR3 has 17 residues. In DNA, the CDR3 is TGCAGCGTTCGCTTCGGGGGCACTAGCGGGAGAATAGAGACCCAGTACTTC. Translated, it gives CSVRFGGTSGRIETQYF.

The chain combines TRBV7-8 with TRBJ2-7, with D perhaps matching TRBD1 (6 bases). The CDR3 extends over 14 amino acids. CDR1 SGHVS and CDR2 FQNEAQ come from the germline V gene. Trimming removed 2 bases at V and 2 bases at J, with 10 bases between. CDR3 DNA: TGTGCCAGCAGCTTAAACAGGGTCCCCTACGAGCAGTACTTC. Residues: CASSLNRVPYEQYF.

V gene TRBV21-1 combines with J gene TRBJ1-4; the table gives TRBD1 as D, unverified against the DNA. TRBV21-1 is listed as a pseudogene. The CDR3 is 16 amino acids. For the CDR3, the DNA is TGTGCCAGCAGCATGCCCCCGGGACAACTGGAGGAAAAACTGTTTTTT. Its protein is CASSMPPGQLEEKLFF.

The V gene is TRBV10-2, the J gene TRBJ2-3; tentative D call: TRBD2 (5 bases). With 3 bases removed from V and 6 bases from J, the gap between germline ends came to 10 bases. This CDR3 region has 13 residues. Germline V gives CDR1 WSHSY, CDR2 SAAADI. The CDR3: CASSDDTRDTQYF. The DNA for the CDR3 is TGCGCCAGCAGTGACGATACTAGGGATACGCAGTATTTT.

This chain uses TRBV2 with TRBJ2-5; D remains unclear. Between the trimmed V and J ends, which lost 5 bases and 11 bases, there was a span of 9 bases. This CDR3 is 10 amino acids long. The V gene's germline CDR1 is SNHLY and CDR2 FYNNEI. CDR3 sequence reads: CASSLFEQYF. Written as DNA, the CDR3 is TGTGCCAGCAGTTTATTTGAGCAGTACTTC.

For the CDR3, the DNA is TGCGCCAGCAGCCAAGATTCCGGGTCTTACAATGAGCAGTTCTTC. Amino acids: CASSQDSGSYNEQFF. V gene TRBV4-3 combines with J gene TRBJ2-1; D uncertain. Germline loops: CDR1 LGHNA, CDR2 YSLEER. The CDR3 length is 15 residues. Trimming shortened V by 0 bases and J by 4 bases, and 10 bases separated the two germline ends.

The genes are TRBV4-3 and TRBJ1-6; 7 positions agree with TRBD1. Germline assignment: CDR1 LGHNA and CDR2 YSLEER. Trimming removed 1 base from V and 10 bases from J; junction bases left unmatched: 4. This CDR3 contains 14 residues. CDR3 in amino acids: CASSQGQGESPLHF. The CDR3 DNA reads TGCGCCAGCAGCCAAGGACAGGGAGAGTCACCCCTCCACTTT.

V usage is TRBV4-3 and J usage is TRBJ2-1, with D perhaps matching TRBD1 (6 bases). The CDR3 covers 14 residues. The germline V gene encodes CDR1 LGHNA and CDR2 YSLEER. Trimming left V 3 bases short and J 4 bases short, with 10 bases between. CDR3 region: CASSQGQLYNEQFF. The CDR3 DNA reads TGCGCCAGCAGCCAGGGACAATTATACAATGAGCAGTTCTTC.

The J gene is TRBJ2-1, the V gene TRBV7-2, with TRBD2 matching over 7 bases. CDR3 length: 16 amino acids. V lost 2 bases, J lost 7 bases, and 11 bases stayed unmatched. Germline V gene lookup returns CDR1 SGHTA and CDR2 FQGNSA. CDR3 sequence: CASSLYRAGVGNEQFF. In DNA form, the CDR3 reads TGTGCCAGCAGCTTATACCGCGCGGGAGTAGGGAATGAGCAGTTCTTC.

The V and J genes are TRBV29-1 and TRBJ2-3; 13 positions agree with TRBD2. The CDR3 runs to 13 residues. CDR1 SQVTM and CDR2 ANQGSEA come from the germline V gene. The trim removed 4 bases at V and 6 bases at J, leaving 1 base unmatched. CDR3: CSVGTSGSDTQYF. The DNA of the CDR3 is TGCAGCGTTGGGACTAGCGGGAGTGATACGCAGTATTTT.

The V gene is TRBV7-2, the J gene TRBJ2-7, with 7 bases aligning to TRBD2. The ends lost 5 bases at V and 0 bases at J; junction bases unmatched: 10. Germline loops: CDR1 SGHTA, CDR2 FQGNSA. The CDR3 spans 16 residues. The CDR3 sequence is CASSPDSSGSSYEQYF. CDR3 nucleotide sequence: TGTGCCAGCAGCCCTGACTCTAGCGGAAGCTCCTACGAGCAGTACTTC.

J is TRBJ2-7 and V is TRBV13; perhaps TRBD2 as D (5 bases). Germline V gene sequence: CDR1 PRHDT, CDR2 FYEKMQ (reference sequence). This CDR3 is 13 amino acids long. The V and J ends lost 7 bases and 0 bases respectively, with 10 bases between them. CDR3 coding DNA: TGTGCCAGCACCCTGGGGAGCTCCTACGAGCAGTACTTC. It encodes CASTLGSSYEQYF.

The chain carries TRBV6-1 and TRBJ1-4; 9 positions match TRBD1. Per germline, CDR1 MNHNS and CDR2 SASEGT. The CDR3 length is 15 residues. After removal of 3 bases from V and 8 bases from J, the junction contained 7 bases not matched to a gene. CDR3 nucleotide sequence: TGTGCCAGCAGTGAGCCGGGACAGGGCCGAGAAAAACTGTTTTTT. Residues: CASSEPGQGREKLFF.

The chain uses TRBV7-3 and TRBJ2-2; 14 nucleotides align to TRBD2. V lost 4 bases and J lost 5; bases outside the gene matches: 6. Germline CDR1 is SGHTA and CDR2 is FQGTGA. CDR3 size: 17 residues. The CDR3 DNA follows: TGTGCCAGCAGCTCACTGGGACTAGCGGGAGTTACCGGGGAGCTGTTTTTT. Amino acid sequence: CASSSLGLAGVTGELFF.